Listed here are 11 T cell receptor beta chains from one sample, sequenced in a study of T cell clones after liver transplantation. Sequencing used immunoSEQ multiplex PCR; TCRdb keeps in-frame clones, though not all of them. The data contain fewer than 65,000 clones, roughly three quarters of them singletons. The sample in question was CD4+ T cells from blood, obtained at the 22-month timepoint. Receptors originate from a human patient who received a liver transplant. The T cells may come from the graft donor.

By its share, this clone is medium-sized. This rearrangement joins TRBV28 to TRBJ1-1; D call uncertain. The CDR3 has 11 amino acids. Deletions cut 4 bases from V and 9 bases from J, with 9 bases between. Germline lookup yields CDR1 MDHEN and CDR2 SYDVKM. CDR3 loop: CASSSRLKAFF. DNA of the CDR3: TGTGCCAGCAGTTCAAGGCTAAAAGCTTTCTTT.

The genes are TRBV5-4 and TRBJ2-2; D is possibly TRBD1 (5 bases). The V end was cut by 0 bases, the J end by 5 bases, with 11 bases between. The germline CDR1 and CDR2 sequences are SGHNT and YYREEE (reference sequence). This CDR3 has 15 amino acids. CDR3 region: CASSLGQGETGELFF. CDR3 coding DNA: TGTGCCAGCAGCTTGGGGCAGGGTGAAACCGGGGAGCTGTTTTTT.

The chain combines TRBV11-2 with TRBJ2-1; D may be TRBD1 (5 bases). Trimming took 0 bases from V and 12 from J, leaving 6 bases between them. Germline CDR1 is SGHAT and CDR2 is FQNNGV. The CDR3 runs to 11 residues. The CDR3, as DNA: TGTGCCAGCAGCTTAGAGGGGCTGCAGTTCTTC. Translation gives CASSLEGLQFF. Based on the CDR3 plus reference TRBV11-2 and TRBJ2-1, the full variable domain is EAGVAQSPRYKIIEKRQSVAFWCNPISGHATLYWYQQILGQGPKLLIQFQNNGVVDDSQLPKDRFSAERLKGVDSTLKIQPAKLEDSAVYLCASSLEGLQFFGPGTRLTVL.

This clone was recorded at least ten times. The chain has TRBV2 and TRBJ1-5; D is possibly TRBD1 (6 bases). Per the germline V gene, CDR1 is SNHLY and CDR2 is FYNNEI. This CDR3 comprises 16 residues. V dropped 8 bases and J dropped 1 base, with 18 bases sitting between them. CDR3 nucleotides: TGTGCCAGCTGTCGTAACGGGGGCAGGAGCAATCAGCCCCAGCATTTT. Translating it yields CASCRNGGRSNQPQHF.

This chain's CDR3 is CAWTGATLLAVSSYNEQFF. In nucleotides, the CDR3 is TGTGCCTGGACGGGGGCCACTTTACTAGCGGTAAGCTCCTACAATGAGCAGTTCTTC. This rearrangement joins TRBV30 to TRBJ2-1, with TRBD2 matching over 8 bases. The V segment lost 4 bases and the J segment 0 bases; nucleotides outside the gene matches: 17. This CDR3 has 19 residues. Germline V gene data show CDR1 as GTSNPN and CDR2 as SVGIG (reference sequence).

The rearrangement links TRBV4-2 to TRBJ2-5; tentatively, D is TRBD1 (6 bases). The CDR3 covers 14 residues. Germline V gene lookup returns CDR1 LGHNA and CDR2 YNFKEQ. The V end lost 0 bases, the J end lost 7 bases, and 12 bases lay between the germline ends. CDR3 nucleotides: TGTGCCAGCAGCCAAGAGGCAGGGGTCGGGACCCAGTACTTC. It translates to CASSQEAGVGTQYF.

The V and J genes are TRBV28 and TRBJ1-2; no definite D call. CDR3 length: 13 residues. Germline V gives CDR1 MDHEN, CDR2 SYDVKM. The V gene lost 6 bases and the J gene lost 12 bases, with 20 bases spanning the gap. The CDR3 spells CASRKQLFPAHTF. The CDR3 DNA is TGTGCCAGCAGAAAACAGTTATTCCCCGCGCACACCTTC.

This clone was seen a few times. The gene calls are TRBV14 and TRBJ2-7; possible D gene TRBD2, 5 bases. This CDR3 is built from 16 residues. With 1 base removed from V and 3 bases from J, the gap between germline ends came to 16 bases. CDR1 SGHDN and CDR2 FVKESK come from the germline V gene. The CDR3 is CASSQAPLDGDYEQYF. In DNA form, the CDR3 reads TGTGCCAGCAGCCAAGCTCCCCTGGACGGGGACTACGAGCAGTACTTC.

The rearrangement uses TRBV19 and TRBJ1-5; TRBD1 might be the D (6 bases). CDR1 is LNHDA, CDR2 SQIVND, per germline (reference sequence). CDR3 length: 16 residues. Trimming removed 1 base from V and 2 bases from J, with 12 bases in between. CDR3 amino acids: CASSIAQGWGNQPQHF. The CDR3 coding sequence is TGTGCCAGTAGTATAGCCCAGGGGTGGGGCAATCAGCCCCAGCATTTT.

This clone was observed a handful of times. This chain's CDR3 is CASRGQNLNNSPLHF. The CDR3 region has the DNA TGTGCCAGTAGAGGACAGAACCTGAATAATTCACCCCTCCACTTT. The chain uses TRBV19 and TRBJ1-6, with a weak D call TRBD1 (6 bases). The CDR3 sequence is 15 residues long. Germline assignment: CDR1 LNHDA and CDR2 SQIVND (reference sequence). V was trimmed by 6 bases and J by 5 bases, leaving 14 bases between them.

This clone has only one observation. V gene TRBV6-1 combines with J gene TRBJ1-2, with D possibly TRBD1 on 5 matching bases. The CDR3 spans 15 residues. With 6 bases removed from V and 4 bases from J, the gap between germline ends came to 18 bases. Looked up from germline, CDR1 is MNHNS and CDR2 is SASEGT. The CDR3 spells CASRGVGEGSYGYTF. In DNA form, the CDR3 reads TGTGCCAGCAGGGGGGTAGGGGAAGGTTCCTATGGCTACACCTTC.